This TCR beta chain came from a study of shared clonotypes between healthy human individuals. There are 18 residues in the CDR3. Trimming removed 2 bases at V and 3 bases at J, with 24 bases between. The germline CDR1 and CDR2 sequences are SGHKS and YYEKEE (reference sequence). As for this clone: The antigen remains unidentified.

Broader study findings: The donor pool, a small one, limited the genetic and exposure-history diversity represented. Rarefaction analysis demonstrated incomplete sorted-subset sequencing notwithstanding large depth.

Sequencing used immunoSEQ multiplex PCR; TCRdb keeps in-frame clones, though not all of them. Of 1,400,000 or so clones in the sample, approximately 98.5% were seen once. Specimen: naive CD4+ T cells sorted from blood. This sample's subset: CD45RA+ positively selected. This receptor was obtained from a man aged 30 to 39 in good health. This sequence joins TRBV5-5 and TRBJ2-7, with a weak D call TRBD1 (5 bases). CDR3 DNA: TGTGCCAGCAGCTTTGCGTCTCCGCAGGGTACGGGCCTCTACGAGCAGTACTTC. The encoded protein is CASSFASPQGTGLYEQYF.